The present TCR beta chain was sequenced within a study of blood T cells in healthy people across ages. Study-wide points: Researchers judged that diversity estimates from one million T cells fell short of true values.

Germline CDR1 MDHEN, CDR2 SYDVKM. V shed 8 bases and J shed 1 base, with 16 bases lying between them. The CDR3 consists of 15 residues. A second PCR, run for roughly 7 to 11 cycles, used a sample-barcoded 5' primer plus a J-beta primer mix. Each of the cDNA molecules was tagged by a template-switch adaptor with 12 random nucleotides. Using its own MiXCR run on the 5' RACE reads, TCRdb lists one record per CDR3 protein. The table records 2 million or so distinct CDR3 sequences, just under 50% of them present only once. This clonotype was seen a handful of times. The antigen remains undetermined. The origin of this receptor is a woman between 35 and 50 years old in good health. The sample taken for sequencing was blood. V gene TRBV28 combines with J gene TRBJ2-3; D unresolved. The CDR3 nucleotides read TGTGCCAGCCTGAGATCGACTCCCGGCACAGATACGCAGTATTTT. Translated: CASLRSTPGTDTQYF. Together with reference TRBV28 and TRBJ2-3, the CDR3 gives the full variable domain: DVKVTQSSRYLVKRTGEKVFLECVQDMDHENMFWYRQDPGLGLRLIYFSYDVKMKEKGDIPEGYSVSREKKERFSLILESASTNQTSMYLCASLRSTPGTDTQYFGPGTRLTVL.